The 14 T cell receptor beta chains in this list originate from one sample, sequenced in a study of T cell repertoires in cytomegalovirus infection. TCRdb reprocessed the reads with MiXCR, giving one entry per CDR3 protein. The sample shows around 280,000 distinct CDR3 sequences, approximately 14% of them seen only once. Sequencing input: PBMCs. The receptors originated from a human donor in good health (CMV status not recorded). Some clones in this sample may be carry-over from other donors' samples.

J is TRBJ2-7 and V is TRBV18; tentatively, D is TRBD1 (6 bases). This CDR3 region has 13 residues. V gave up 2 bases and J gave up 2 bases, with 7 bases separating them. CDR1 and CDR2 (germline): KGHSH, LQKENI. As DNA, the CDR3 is TGTGCCAGCTCACCAGGGACAACCTACGAGCAGTACTTC. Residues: CASSPGTTYEQYF.

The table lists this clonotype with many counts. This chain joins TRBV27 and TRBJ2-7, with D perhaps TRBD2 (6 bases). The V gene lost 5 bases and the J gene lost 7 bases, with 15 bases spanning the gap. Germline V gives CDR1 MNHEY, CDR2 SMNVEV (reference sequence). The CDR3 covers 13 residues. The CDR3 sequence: CASSMRGRGEQYF. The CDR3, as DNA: TGTGCCAGCAGTATGAGGGGACGGGGGGAGCAGTACTTC.

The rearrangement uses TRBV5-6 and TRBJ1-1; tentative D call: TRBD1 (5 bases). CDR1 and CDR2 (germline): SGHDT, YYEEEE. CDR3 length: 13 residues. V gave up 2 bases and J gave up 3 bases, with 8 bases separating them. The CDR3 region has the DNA TGTGCCAGCAGCTTTGGGGCGCACACTGAAGCTTTCTTT. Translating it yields CASSFGAHTEAFF.

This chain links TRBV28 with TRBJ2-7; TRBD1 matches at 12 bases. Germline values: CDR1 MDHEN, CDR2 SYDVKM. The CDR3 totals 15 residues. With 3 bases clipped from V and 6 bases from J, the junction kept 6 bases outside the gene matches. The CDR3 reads CASSFMGQGAFEQYF. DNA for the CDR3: TGTGCCAGCAGTTTCATGGGACAGGGGGCCTTCGAGCAGTACTTC.

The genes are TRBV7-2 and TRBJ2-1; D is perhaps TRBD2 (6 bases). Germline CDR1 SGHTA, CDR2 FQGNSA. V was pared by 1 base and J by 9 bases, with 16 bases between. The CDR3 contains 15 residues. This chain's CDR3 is CASSLGGSVGGEQFF. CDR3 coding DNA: TGTGCCAGCAGCTTAGGAGGGAGCGTGGGGGGTGAGCAGTTCTTC.

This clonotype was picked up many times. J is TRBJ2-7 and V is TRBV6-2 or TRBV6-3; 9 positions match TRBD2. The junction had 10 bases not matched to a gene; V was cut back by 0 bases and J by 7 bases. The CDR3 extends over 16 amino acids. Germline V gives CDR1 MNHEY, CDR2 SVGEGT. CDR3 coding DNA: TGTGCCAGCAGTTACTCGAGTAGCGGGGGACAAGGGGAGCAGTACTTC. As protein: CASSYSSSGGQGEQYF.

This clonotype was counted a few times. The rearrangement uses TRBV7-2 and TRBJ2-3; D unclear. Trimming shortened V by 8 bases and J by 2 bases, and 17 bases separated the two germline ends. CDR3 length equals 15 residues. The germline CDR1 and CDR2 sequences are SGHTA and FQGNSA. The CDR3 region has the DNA TGTGCCAGCGGCTACTGGAGTACCTACACAGATACGCAGTATTTT. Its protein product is CASGYWSTYTDTQYF.

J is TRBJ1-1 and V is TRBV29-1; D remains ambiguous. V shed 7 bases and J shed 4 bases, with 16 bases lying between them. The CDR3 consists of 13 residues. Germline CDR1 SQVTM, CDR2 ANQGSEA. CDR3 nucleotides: TGCAGCGGTGCGAGGGAGCGGTTCACTGAAGCTTTCTTT. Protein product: CSGARERFTEAFF.

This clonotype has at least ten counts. In nucleotides, the CDR3 is TGTGCCAGCAGCTATACGGACAGGACTTCGCGAGGCTACACCTTC. Translating it yields CASSYTDRTSRGYTF. This chain links TRBV11-2 with TRBJ1-2; TRBD1 agrees at 7 bases. V lost 4 bases and J lost 8; bases outside the gene matches: 13. The CDR3 extends over 15 amino acids. Germline loops: CDR1 SGHAT, CDR2 FQNNGV.

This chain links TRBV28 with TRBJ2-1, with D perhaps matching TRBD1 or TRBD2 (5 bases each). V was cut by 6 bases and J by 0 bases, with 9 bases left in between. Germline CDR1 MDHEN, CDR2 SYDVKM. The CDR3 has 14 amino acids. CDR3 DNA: TGTGCCAGCAGGACCGGGGCCTCCTACAATGAGCAGTTCTTC. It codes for CASRTGASYNEQFF.

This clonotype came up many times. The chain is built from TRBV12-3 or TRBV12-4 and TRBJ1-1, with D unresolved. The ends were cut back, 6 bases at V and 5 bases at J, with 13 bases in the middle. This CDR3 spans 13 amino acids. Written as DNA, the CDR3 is TGTGCCAGCAGCAAACTCGTGGGGACTGAAGCTTTCTTT. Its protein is CASSKLVGTEAFF.

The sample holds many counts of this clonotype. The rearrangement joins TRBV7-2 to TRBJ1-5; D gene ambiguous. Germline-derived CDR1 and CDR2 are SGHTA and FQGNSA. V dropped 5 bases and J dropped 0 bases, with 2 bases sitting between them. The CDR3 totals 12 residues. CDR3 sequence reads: CASSHSNQPQHF. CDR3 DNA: TGTGCCAGCAGCCATAGCAATCAGCCCCAGCATTTT.

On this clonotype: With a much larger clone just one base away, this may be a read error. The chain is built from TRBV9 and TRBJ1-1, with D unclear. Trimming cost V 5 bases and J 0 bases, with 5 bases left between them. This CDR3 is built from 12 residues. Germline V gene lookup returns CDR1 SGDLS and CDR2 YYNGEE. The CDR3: CASRGMNTEAFF. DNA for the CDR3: TGTGCCAGCAGAGGCATGAACACTGAAGCTTTCTTT.

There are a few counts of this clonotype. CDR3 sequence (DNA): TGTGCCAGCAGCCCCACTAGCGGGAGGGGCGATACGCAGTATTTT. Protein: CASSPTSGRGDTQYF. The rearrangement links TRBV7-3 to TRBJ2-3; TRBD2 matches 13 bases. This CDR3 spans 15 amino acids. The germline V gene has CDR1 SGHTA and CDR2 FQGTGA. V trimming: 5 bases; J trimming: 6 bases; junction bases outside the gene matches: 5.